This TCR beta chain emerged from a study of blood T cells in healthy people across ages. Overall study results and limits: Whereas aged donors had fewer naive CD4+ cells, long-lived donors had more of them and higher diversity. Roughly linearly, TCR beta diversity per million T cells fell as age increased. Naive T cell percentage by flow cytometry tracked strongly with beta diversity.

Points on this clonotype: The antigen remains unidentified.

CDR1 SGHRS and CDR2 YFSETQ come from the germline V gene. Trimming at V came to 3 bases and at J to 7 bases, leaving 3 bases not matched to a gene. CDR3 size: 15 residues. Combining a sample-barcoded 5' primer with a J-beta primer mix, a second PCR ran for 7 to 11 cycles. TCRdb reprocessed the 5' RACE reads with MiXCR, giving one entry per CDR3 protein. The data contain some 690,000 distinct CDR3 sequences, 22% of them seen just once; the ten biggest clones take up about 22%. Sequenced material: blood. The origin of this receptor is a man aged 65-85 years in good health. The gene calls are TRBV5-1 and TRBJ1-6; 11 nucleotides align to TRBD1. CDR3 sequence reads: CASSYGTGGNSPLHF. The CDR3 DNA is TGCGCCAGCAGCTATGGGACAGGGGGGAATTCACCCCTCCACTTT.